Presented here are 5 T cell receptor beta chains from one specimen sequenced in a study of blood T cell repertoires in COVID-19. Libraries were prepared by immunoSEQ multiplex PCR; TCRdb keeps only in-frame clonotypes and omits some of them. This sample carries roughly 200,000 clones, 70% to 80% of them seen once, and the ten largest clones take nearly 6%. The sample comprised peripheral blood. These receptors were taken from a middle-aged woman with COVID-19, enrolled during active disease.

V is TRBV19 and J is TRBJ1-3; D remains ambiguous. The CDR3 spans 15 residues. Trimming removed 3 bases at V and 0 bases at J, with 9 bases between. CDR1 is LNHDA and CDR2 is SQIVND in the germline V gene (reference sequence). The CDR3 sequence is CASSIGDFSGNTIYF. Written as DNA, the CDR3 is TGTGCCAGTAGTATCGGAGATTTCTCTGGAAACACCATATATTTT.

The J gene is TRBJ1-1, the V gene TRBV7-6, with 7 bases fitting TRBD1. V was pared by 5 bases and J by 11 bases, with 17 bases of the junction left unmatched. Germline values: CDR1 SGHVS, CDR2 FNYEAQ. There are 15 residues in the CDR3. The CDR3: CASSPDGTARLGAFF. For the CDR3, the DNA is TGTGCCAGCAGCCCGGACGGGACAGCCAGATTAGGGGCTTTCTTT. Drawing the rest from reference TRBV7-6 and TRBJ1-1, the complete variable domain is GAGVSQSPRYKVTKRGQDVALRCDPISGHVSLYWYRQALGQGPEFLTYFNYEAQQDKSGLPNDRFSAERPEGSISTLTIQRTEQRDSAMYRCASSPDGTARLGAFFGQGTRLTVV.

The J gene is TRBJ2-2, the V gene TRBV7-9; 9 bases line up with TRBD1. Trimming at V came to 5 bases and at J to 6 bases, leaving 7 bases not matched to a gene. Germline CDR1 is SEHNR and CDR2 is FQNEAQ (reference sequence). The CDR3 sequence is 15 residues long. The CDR3 DNA sequence: TGTGCCAGCAGCGCCGGGACAGGGAGGGCCGGGGAGCTGTTTTTT. The encoded protein is CASSAGTGRAGELFF.

The V call is TRBV24-1, the J call TRBJ2-5; 12 bases fit TRBD1. The CDR3 length is 17 residues. Germline CDR1 is KGHDR and CDR2 is SFDVKD. V shed 4 bases, J shed 5 bases, and the junction held 10 bases outside the gene matches. DNA for the CDR3: TGTGCCACCAGTGAGACACCGGGACAGGGGGCGTTCGAGACCCAGTACTTC. Translation gives CATSETPGQGAFETQYF.

In this sample, this clone turned up many times. J is TRBJ1-6 and V is TRBV18; 8 bases are shared with TRBD1. V trimming: 3 bases; J trimming: 7 bases; junction bases outside the gene matches: 8. The germline V gene has CDR1 KGHSH and CDR2 LQKENI. The CDR3 runs to 16 residues. DNA of the CDR3: TGTGCCAGCTCACCGGGGGGACAGGAAGCAAATTCACCCCTCCACTTT. Translating it yields CASSPGGQEANSPLHF.